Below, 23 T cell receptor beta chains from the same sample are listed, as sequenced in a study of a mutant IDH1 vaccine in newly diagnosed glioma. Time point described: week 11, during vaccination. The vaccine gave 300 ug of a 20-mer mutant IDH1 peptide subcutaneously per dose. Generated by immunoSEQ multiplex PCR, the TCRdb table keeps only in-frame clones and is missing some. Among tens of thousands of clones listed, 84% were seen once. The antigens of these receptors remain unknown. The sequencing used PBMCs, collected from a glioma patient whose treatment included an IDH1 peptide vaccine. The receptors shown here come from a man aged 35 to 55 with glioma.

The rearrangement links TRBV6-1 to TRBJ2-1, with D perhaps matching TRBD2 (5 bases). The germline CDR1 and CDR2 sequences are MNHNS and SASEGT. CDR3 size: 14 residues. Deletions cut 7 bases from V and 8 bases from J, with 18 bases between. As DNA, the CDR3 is TGTGCCAGCACCTCCCCCAGCTCCGGGGATGAGCAGTTCTTC. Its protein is CASTSPSSGDEQFF.

CDR3 sequence: CASSPRDSGVETQYF. CDR3 in DNA: TGTGCCAGCAGTCCTCGGGACTCCGGTGTGGAGACCCAGTACTTC. The chain is built from TRBV6-5 and TRBJ2-5; a possible D gene is TRBD2 (6 bases). The length of the CDR3 is 15 residues. CDR1 MNHEY and CDR2 SVGAGI come from the germline V gene. Between the trimmed V and J ends, which lost 5 bases and 5 bases, there was a span of 18 bases.

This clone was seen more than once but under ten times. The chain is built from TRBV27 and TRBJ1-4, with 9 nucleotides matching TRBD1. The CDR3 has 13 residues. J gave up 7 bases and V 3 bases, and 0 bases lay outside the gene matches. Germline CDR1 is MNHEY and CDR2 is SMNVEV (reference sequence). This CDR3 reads CASSLDRGEKLFF. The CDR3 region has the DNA TGTGCCAGCAGTTTGGACAGGGGTGAAAAACTGTTTTTT.

CDR3 loop: CASSYSDRVPTYEQYF. As DNA, the CDR3 is TGTGCCAGCAGTTACTCCGACAGGGTCCCTACCTACGAGCAGTACTTC. The gene calls are TRBV6-5 and TRBJ2-7, with 7 bases identical to TRBD1. CDR3 length: 16 amino acids. V was pared by 0 bases and J by 2 bases, with 7 bases of the junction left unmatched. Germline loops: CDR1 MNHEY, CDR2 SVGAGI.

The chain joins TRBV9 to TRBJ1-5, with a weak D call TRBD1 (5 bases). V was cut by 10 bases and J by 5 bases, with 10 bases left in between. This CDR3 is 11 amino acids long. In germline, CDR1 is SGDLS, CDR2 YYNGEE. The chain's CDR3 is CAGRGDQPQHF. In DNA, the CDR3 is TGTGCCGGTCGGGGGGATCAGCCCCAGCATTTT. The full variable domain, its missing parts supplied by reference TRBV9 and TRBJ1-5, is DSGVTQTPKHLITATGQRVTLRCSPRSGDLSVYWYQQSLDQGLQFLIQYYNGEERAKGNILERFSAQQFPDLHSELNLSSLELGDSALYFCAGRGDQPQHFGDGTRLSIL.

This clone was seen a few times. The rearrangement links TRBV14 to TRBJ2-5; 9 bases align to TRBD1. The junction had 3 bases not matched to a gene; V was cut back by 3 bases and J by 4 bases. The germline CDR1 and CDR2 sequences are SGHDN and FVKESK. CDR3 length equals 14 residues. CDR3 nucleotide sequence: TGTGCCAGCAGCCAGTGGACAGGGGTAGAGACCCAGTACTTC. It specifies CASSQWTGVETQYF.

The CDR3, as DNA: TGTGCCAGCAGCCCAGAGGTGGGGGGCTCCTACGAGCAGTACTTC. This sequence encodes CASSPEVGGSYEQYF. The chain employs TRBV9 and TRBJ2-7; possibly TRBD2 for D (6 bases). Germline V gene data show CDR1 as SGDLS and CDR2 as YYNGEE. This CDR3 is 15 amino acids long. Trimming removed 4 bases from V and 0 bases from J, with 14 bases in between.

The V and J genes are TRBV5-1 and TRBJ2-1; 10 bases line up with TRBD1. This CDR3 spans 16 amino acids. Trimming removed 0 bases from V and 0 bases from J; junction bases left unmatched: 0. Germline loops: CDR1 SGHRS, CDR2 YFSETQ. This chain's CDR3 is CASSLGDRGSYNEQFF. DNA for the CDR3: TGCGCCAGCAGCTTGGGGGACAGGGGCTCCTACAATGAGCAGTTCTTC.

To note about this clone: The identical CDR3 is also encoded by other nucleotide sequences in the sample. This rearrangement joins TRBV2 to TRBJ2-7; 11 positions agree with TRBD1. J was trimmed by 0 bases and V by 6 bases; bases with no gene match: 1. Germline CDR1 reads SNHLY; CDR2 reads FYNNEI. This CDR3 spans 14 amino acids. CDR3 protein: CASRGQGGSYEQYF. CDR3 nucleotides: TGTGCCAGCAGGGGACAGGGGGGCTCCTACGAGCAGTACTTC.

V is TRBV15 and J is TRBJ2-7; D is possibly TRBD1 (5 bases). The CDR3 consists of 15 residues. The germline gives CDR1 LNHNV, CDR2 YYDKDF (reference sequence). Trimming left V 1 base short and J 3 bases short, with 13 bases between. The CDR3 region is CATSRGNRRNYEQYF. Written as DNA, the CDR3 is TGTGCCACCAGCAGAGGGAACAGGCGCAACTACGAGCAGTACTTC.

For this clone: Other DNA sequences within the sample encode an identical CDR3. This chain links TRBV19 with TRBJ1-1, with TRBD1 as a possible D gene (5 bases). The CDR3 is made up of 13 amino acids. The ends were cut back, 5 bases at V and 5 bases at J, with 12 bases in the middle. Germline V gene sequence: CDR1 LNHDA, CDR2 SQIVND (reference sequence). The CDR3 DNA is TGTGCCAGTAGTCCGGGGGGGAATACTGAAGCTTTCTTT. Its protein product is CASSPGGNTEAFF.

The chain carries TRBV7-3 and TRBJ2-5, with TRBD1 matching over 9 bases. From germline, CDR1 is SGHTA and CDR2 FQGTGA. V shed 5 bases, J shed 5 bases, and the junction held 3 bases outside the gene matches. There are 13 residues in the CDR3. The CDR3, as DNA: TGTGCCAGCAGCACCGGGACAGGGGAGACCCAGTACTTC. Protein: CASSTGTGETQYF.

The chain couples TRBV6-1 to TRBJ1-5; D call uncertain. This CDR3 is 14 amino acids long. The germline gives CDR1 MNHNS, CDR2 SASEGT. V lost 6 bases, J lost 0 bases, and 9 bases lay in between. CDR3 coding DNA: TGTGCCAGCAGCCGAAGGGATAGCAATCAGCCCCAGCATTTT. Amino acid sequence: CASSRRDSNQPQHF.

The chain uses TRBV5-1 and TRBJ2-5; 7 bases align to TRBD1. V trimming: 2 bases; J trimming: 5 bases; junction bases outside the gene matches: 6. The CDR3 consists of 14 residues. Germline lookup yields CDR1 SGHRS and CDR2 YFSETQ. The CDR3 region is CASSLQGSGETQYF. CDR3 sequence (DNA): TGCGCCAGCAGCTTACAGGGGTCAGGGGAGACCCAGTACTTC.

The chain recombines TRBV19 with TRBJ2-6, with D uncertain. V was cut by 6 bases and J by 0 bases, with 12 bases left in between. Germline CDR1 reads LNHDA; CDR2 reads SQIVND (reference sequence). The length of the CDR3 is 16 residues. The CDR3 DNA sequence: TGTGCCAGTAGGGCCGGACGGTACTCTGGGGCCAACGTCCTGACTTTC. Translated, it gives CASRAGRYSGANVLTF.

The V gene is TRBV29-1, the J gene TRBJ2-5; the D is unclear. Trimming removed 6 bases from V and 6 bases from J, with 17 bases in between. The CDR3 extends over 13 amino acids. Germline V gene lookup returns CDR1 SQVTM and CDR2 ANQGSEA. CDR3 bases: TGCAGCGTCCCGCTAGAAAGGGCAAAGACCCAGTACTTC. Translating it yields CSVPLERAKTQYF.

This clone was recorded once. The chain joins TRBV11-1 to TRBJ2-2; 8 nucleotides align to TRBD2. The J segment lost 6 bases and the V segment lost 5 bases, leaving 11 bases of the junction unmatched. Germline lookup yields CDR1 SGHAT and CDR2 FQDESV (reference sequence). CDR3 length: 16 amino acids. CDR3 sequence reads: CASSDAGGVLSGELFF. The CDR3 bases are TGTGCCAGCAGCGACGCGGGGGGCGTTTTGTCCGGGGAGCTGTTTTTT.

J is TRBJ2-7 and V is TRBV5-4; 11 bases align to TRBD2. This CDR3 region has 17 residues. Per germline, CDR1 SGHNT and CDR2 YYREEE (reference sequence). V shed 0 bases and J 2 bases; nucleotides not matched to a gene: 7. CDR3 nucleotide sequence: TGTGCCAGCAGCTTGGGTCTTACTAGCGGGGGCACCTACGAGCAGTACTTC. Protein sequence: CASSLGLTSGGTYEQYF.

CDR3 in DNA: TGTGCCAGCAGCTGGAGCTCTGGGGCCAACGTCCTGACTTTC. Translated, it gives CASSWSSGANVLTF. This sequence joins TRBV5-4 and TRBJ2-6; no clear D gene. Germline V gene lookup returns CDR1 SGHNT and CDR2 YYREEE (reference sequence). The CDR3 has 14 amino acids. Trimming removed 3 bases at V and 0 bases at J, with 4 bases between. Full variable domain (missing parts from reference TRBV5-4 and TRBJ2-6): ETGVTQSPTHLIKTRGQQVTLRCSSQSGHNTVSWYQQALGQGPQFIFQYYREEENGRGNFPPRFSGLQFPNYSSELNVNALELDDSALYLCASSWSSGANVLTFGAGSRLTVL.

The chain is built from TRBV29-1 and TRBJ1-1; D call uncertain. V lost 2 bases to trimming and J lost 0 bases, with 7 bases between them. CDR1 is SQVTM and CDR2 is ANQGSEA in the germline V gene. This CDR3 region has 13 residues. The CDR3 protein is CSVEFYMNTEAFF. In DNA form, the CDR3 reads TGCAGCGTTGAATTTTATATGAACACTGAAGCTTTCTTT.

CDR3 sequence reads: CASSLDIYTEAFF. CDR3 in DNA: TGCGCCAGCAGCTTGGACATTTATACTGAAGCTTTCTTT. This rearrangement joins TRBV5-1 to TRBJ1-1; D not certain. This CDR3 comprises 13 residues. CDR1 is SGHRS and CDR2 is YFSETQ in the germline V gene. V lost 0 bases, J lost 5 bases, and 8 bases lay in between.

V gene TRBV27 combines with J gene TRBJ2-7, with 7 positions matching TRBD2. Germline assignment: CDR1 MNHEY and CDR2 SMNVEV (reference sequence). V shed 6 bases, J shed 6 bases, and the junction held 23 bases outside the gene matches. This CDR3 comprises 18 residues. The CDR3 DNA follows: TGTGCCAGCAGCCGCAGCCGCACCGCTGGCGGGAGTAGGGCCGAGCAGTACTTC. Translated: CASSRSRTAGGSRAEQYF.

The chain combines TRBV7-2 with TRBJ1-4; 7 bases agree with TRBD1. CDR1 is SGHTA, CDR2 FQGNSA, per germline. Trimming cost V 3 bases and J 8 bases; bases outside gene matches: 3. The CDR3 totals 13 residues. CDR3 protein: CASSFAGGEKLFF. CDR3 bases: TGTGCCAGCAGCTTTGCAGGGGGGGAAAAACTGTTTTTT.